These 9 T cell receptor beta chains share one sample of origin, sequenced in a study of control samples from healthy donors and cancer patients. This table comes from immunoSEQ multiplex PCR, and its TCRdb copy is limited to in-frame clones, with some not included. The repertoire has 130,000 or so clones, about 90% of them found once; the top ten carry more than 6.5%. Sequenced: blood. These receptors originate from a man between 18 and 29 years old in good health.

The rearrangement uses TRBV25-1 and TRBJ1-3; a weak D match, TRBD1 (6 bases). Germline V CDR1 and CDR2: MGHDK, SYGVNS. With 6 bases removed from V and 2 bases from J, the gap between germline ends came to 8 bases. The CDR3 contains 13 residues. CDR3 bases: TGTGCCAGCAGAACAGGGCCTGGAAACACCATATATTTT. Translating gives CASRTGPGNTIYF. The whole variable domain, remainder taken from reference TRBV25-1 and TRBJ1-3, is EADIYQTPRYLVIGTGKKITLECSQTMGHDKMYWYQQDPGMELHLIHYSYGVNSTEKGDLSSESTVSRIRTEHFPLTLESARPSHTSQYLCASRTGPGNTIYFGEGSWLTVV.

V and J are TRBV6-1 and TRBJ1-4; TRBD1 is a possible D gene (5 bases). The CDR3 contains 13 residues. Trimming took off 2 bases at V and 8 bases at J, with 9 bases between the two ends. Per the germline V gene, CDR1 is MNHNS and CDR2 is SASEGT. The CDR3 DNA reads as TGTGCCAGCAGTGAACCAGGGTCCGAAAAACTGTTTTTT. Its protein is CASSEPGSEKLFF.

The V and J genes are TRBV6-5 and TRBJ1-5; D is undetermined. CDR1 and CDR2 from the germline V gene are MNHEY and SVGAGI. Trimming took off 8 bases at V and 2 bases at J, with 7 bases between the two ends. This CDR3 comprises 12 residues. The CDR3 coding sequence is TGTGCCAGCGAACTGGGCAATCAGCCCCAGCATTTT. Residues: CASELGNQPQHF.

The V call is TRBV5-1, the J call TRBJ1-4, with D perhaps matching TRBD1 (5 bases). CDR3 size: 14 residues. Germline V gives CDR1 SGHRS, CDR2 YFSETQ. Trimming shortened V by 5 bases and J by 2 bases, and 10 bases separated the two germline ends. The CDR3 DNA is TGCGCCAGCAGTACAGGCGGGACTAATGAAAAACTGTTTTTT. This gives the protein CASSTGGTNEKLFF. The whole variable domain, remainder taken from reference TRBV5-1 and TRBJ1-4, is KAGVTQTPRYLIKTRGQQVTLSCSPISGHRSVSWYQQTPGQGLQFLFEYFSETQRNKGNFPGRFSGRQFSNSRSEMNVSTLELGDSALYLCASSTGGTNEKLFFGSGTQLSVL.

The chain uses TRBV18 and TRBJ1-4, with 10 positions matching TRBD1. The V and J ends lost 5 bases and 8 bases, in that order; junction bases with no gene match: 11. CDR3 length: 16 residues. The V gene's germline CDR1 is KGHSH and CDR2 LQKENI. This CDR3 is CASSAKETGGSEKLFF. The DNA of the CDR3 is TGTGCCAGCTCAGCAAAGGAGACAGGGGGCAGCGAAAAACTGTTTTTT.

With regard to this clone: In the same sample, other DNA sequences code for this CDR3. The CDR3 DNA reads as TGTGCCAGCAGCTTGGACGGTAACTATGGCTACACCTTC. Residues: CASSLDGNYGYTF. This sequence joins TRBV7-2 and TRBJ1-2; D gene ambiguous. The V and J ends lost 3 bases and 1 base respectively, with 6 bases between them. CDR1 SGHTA and CDR2 FQGNSA come from the germline V gene. The CDR3 is made up of 13 amino acids.

This chain links TRBV30 with TRBJ1-2; maybe TRBD1 (5 bases). Germline V gene data show CDR1 as GTSNPN and CDR2 as SVGIG (reference sequence). The CDR3 is 12 residues long. V was shortened by 2 bases and J by 6 bases, with 10 bases between the two germline ends. The CDR3 here is CAWSFARDGYTF. As DNA, the CDR3 is TGTGCCTGGAGTTTTGCCAGGGATGGCTACACCTTC.

This clone was observed a handful of times. The chain has TRBV5-6 and TRBJ1-5; D is undetermined. Germline V gene data show CDR1 as SGHDT and CDR2 as YYEEEE. The CDR3 consists of 14 residues. Deletions cut 2 bases from V and 5 bases from J, with 11 bases between. CDR3 DNA: TGTGCCAGCAGCTTATTCCAGGTCGATCAGCCCCAGCATTTT. It codes for CASSLFQVDQPQHF.

The rearrangement uses TRBV6-2 or TRBV6-3 and TRBJ1-4; D perhaps matches TRBD1 (6 bases). The germline CDR1 and CDR2 sequences are MNHEY and SVGEGT. V was pared by 0 bases and J by 14 bases, with 25 bases between. CDR3 length equals 17 residues. The CDR3 region is CASSYSIAGGAGMSLFF. In DNA, the CDR3 is TGTGCCAGCAGTTACTCGATTGCGGGGGGCGCAGGGATGAGCCTGTTTTTT.